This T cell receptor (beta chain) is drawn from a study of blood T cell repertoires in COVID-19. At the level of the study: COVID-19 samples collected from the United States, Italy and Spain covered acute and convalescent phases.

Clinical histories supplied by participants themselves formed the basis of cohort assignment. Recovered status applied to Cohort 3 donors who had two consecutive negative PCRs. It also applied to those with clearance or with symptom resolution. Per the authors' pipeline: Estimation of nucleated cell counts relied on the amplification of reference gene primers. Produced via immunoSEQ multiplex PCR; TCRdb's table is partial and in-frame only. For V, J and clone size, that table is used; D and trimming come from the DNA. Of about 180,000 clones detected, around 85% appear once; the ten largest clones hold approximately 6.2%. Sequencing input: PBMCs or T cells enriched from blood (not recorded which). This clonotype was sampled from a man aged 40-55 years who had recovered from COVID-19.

DNA for the CDR3: TGTGCCAGCAGCGTAATACAGGGAGAAGCTTTCTTT. Protein: CASSVIQGEAFF. The V and J genes are TRBV7-9 and TRBJ1-1; D possibly corresponds to TRBD1 (6 bases). Germline CDR1 reads SEHNR; CDR2 reads FQNEAQ (reference sequence). Trimming shortened V by 5 bases and J by 8 bases, and 12 bases separated the two germline ends. This CDR3 region has 12 residues.